This passage covers 11 T cell receptor beta chains from one sample sequenced in a study of low-dose radiotherapy and immunotherapy resistance in tumors (dated by TCRdb to 2022 to 2024). Instrument used: Illumina MiniSeq. Superscript III and a set of TRAV- and TRBV-specific primers were used to synthesize first-strand cDNA, so that both TCRalpha and TCRbeta chains were covered. A roughly 20-cycle PCR with Phusion amplified the TCRs, pairing a constant-region primer with the adapter that was attached to the V primers. TCRdb cleaned the public reads at Q25 with fastp, built clones with MiXCR and kept in-frame beta chains. Rows are unified per CDR3 protein, each entry keeping the most common DNA and genes. The sample table contains about 39,000 distinct CDR3 sequences; only one count was recorded for about a fifth of them. Approximately 8.3% of the sample is in the top ten clones. The time point label for this specimen denotes: after trial treatment. Reading the label with the study, this specimen's treatment or condition is: LDRT plus nivolumab, ipilimumab, low-dose cyclophosphamide and aspirin (RACIN trial).

Sequenced material: PBMCs, taken after low-dose radiotherapy plus immunotherapy. The source is a female donor with ovarian cancer.

This rearrangement joins TRBV6-4 to TRBJ2-3; D could derive from TRBD1 or TRBD2 (5 bases each). V was trimmed by 9 bases and J by 4 bases, leaving 11 bases between them. The CDR3 is 12 amino acids. Germline assignment: CDR1 MRHNA and CDR2 SNTAGT. DNA of the CDR3: TGTGCCAGTGTACGGGGCGCAGATACGCAGTATTTT. Residues: CASVRGADTQYF.

This clonotype was seen many times. The rearrangement joins TRBV2 to TRBJ1-1; possible D gene TRBD1, 6 bases. The ends were cut back, 7 bases at V and 5 bases at J, with 14 bases in the middle. CDR1 is SNHLY, CDR2 FYNNEI, per germline. CDR3 length equals 13 residues. The CDR3 region is CASKGQGLTEAFF. In DNA, the CDR3 is TGTGCCAGCAAAGGGCAGGGGCTGACTGAAGCTTTCTTT.

This clonotype was seen only a few times. This chain connects TRBV3-1 to TRBJ2-1; D unclear. The V and J ends lost 4 bases and 6 bases respectively, with 7 bases between them. The CDR3 contains 12 residues. Germline-derived CDR1 and CDR2 are LGHDT and YNNKEL (reference sequence). The CDR3 loop reads CASSPFPNEQFF. For the CDR3, the DNA is TGTGCCAGCAGCCCATTCCCCAATGAGCAGTTCTTC.

This clonotype was seen at least ten times. This chain joins TRBV11-2 and TRBJ2-7, with 8 positions matching TRBD2. The V gene end was trimmed by 2 bases and the J gene end by 4 bases; junction bases not matched to a gene: 4. Germline values: CDR1 SGHAT, CDR2 FQNNGV. The length of the CDR3 is 14 residues. CDR3 loop: CASSLMGLVYEQYF. The DNA for the CDR3 is TGTGCCAGCAGCTTAATGGGACTAGTTTACGAGCAGTACTTC. Full variable domain (outside the CDR3, taken from reference TRBV11-2 and TRBJ2-7): EAGVAQSPRYKIIEKRQSVAFWCNPISGHATLYWYQQILGQGPKLLIQFQNNGVVDDSQLPKDRFSAERLKGVDSTLKIQPAKLEDSAVYLCASSLMGLVYEQYFGPGTRLTVT.

The chain employs TRBV13 and TRBJ2-7; the match to TRBD2 covers 10 bases. Germline V gene sequence: CDR1 PRHDT, CDR2 FYEKMQ (reference sequence). CDR3 size: 14 residues. V gave up 4 bases and J gave up 7 bases; unmatched junction bases: 7. CDR3 coding DNA: TGTGCCAGCAGCTCAGGACTAGCGGTGCGAGAGCAGTACTTC. Translated: CASSSGLAVREQYF.

This clonotype occurred many times. V is TRBV28 and J is TRBJ1-2; weak D call: TRBD1 (5 bases). The CDR3 covers 12 residues. The V end lost 6 bases, the J end lost 3 bases, and 8 bases lay between the germline ends. Germline CDR1 MDHEN, CDR2 SYDVKM. CDR3 sequence: CASSRADYGYTF. The CDR3 nucleotides read TGTGCCAGCAGCAGGGCGGACTATGGCTACACCTTC.

This clonotype was observed once. V gene TRBV28 combines with J gene TRBJ2-6; D is possibly TRBD1 (5 bases). Trimming left V 5 bases short and J 0 bases short, with 14 bases between. The CDR3 is 17 amino acids. Germline V gene lookup returns CDR1 MDHEN and CDR2 SYDVKM. CDR3 bases: TGTGCCAGCAGTGTCCAGGACACGAGCTCTGGGGCCAACGTCCTGACTTTC. Protein product: CASSVQDTSSGANVLTF.

In this sample, this clonotype turned up many times. The genes are TRBV19 and TRBJ2-2; D remains unclear. V lost 1 base and J 6 bases, leaving 12 bases between the germline ends. There are 15 residues in the CDR3. Germline assignment: CDR1 LNHDA and CDR2 SQIVND (reference sequence). The CDR3 region is CASSIARIYSGELFF. The CDR3 nucleotides read TGTGCCAGTAGTATAGCTAGGATTTACTCCGGGGAGCTGTTTTTT.

This clonotype was seen repeatedly, ten times or more. V is TRBV11-2 and J is TRBJ2-7; 11 positions agree with TRBD1. With V trimmed by 5 bases and J by 3 bases, 3 bases remained unmatched. Germline V lookup: CDR1 SGHAT, CDR2 FQNNGV. CDR3 size: 14 residues. The CDR3 spells CASSRTGGVYEQYF. In nucleotides, the CDR3 is TGTGCCAGCAGCCGGACAGGGGGCGTCTACGAGCAGTACTTC. The whole variable domain, filled in from reference TRBV11-2 and TRBJ2-7, reads EAGVAQSPRYKIIEKRQSVAFWCNPISGHATLYWYQQILGQGPKLLIQFQNNGVVDDSQLPKDRFSAERLKGVDSTLKIQPAKLEDSAVYLCASSRTGGVYEQYFGPGTRLTVT.

About this clonotype: This likely came from a read error, as a far larger clone is one base away. This chain connects TRBV6-6 to TRBJ2-2, with D hard to call. The CDR3 contains 15 residues. Germline lookup yields CDR1 MNHNY and CDR2 SVGAGI (reference sequence). Trimming left V 5 bases short and J 8 bases short, with 18 bases between. CDR3 DNA: TGTGCCAGCAGTGAAGTCTCTCGTGCTTCGGGGGAGCTGTTTTTT. Translating it yields CASSEVSRASGELFF.

The table lists this clonotype with many counts. The rearrangement joins TRBV5-1 to TRBJ2-1, with D possibly being TRBD2 (6 bases). The CDR3 has 16 amino acids. Germline assignment: CDR1 SGHRS and CDR2 YFSETQ. Deletions cut 2 bases from V and 5 bases from J, with 17 bases between. The CDR3 here is CASSFIVGGGDNEQFF. CDR3 nucleotides: TGCGCCAGCAGCTTTATAGTGGGGGGAGGCGACAATGAGCAGTTCTTC. The full variable domain, completed using reference TRBV5-1 and TRBJ2-1, is KAGVTQTPRYLIKTRGQQVTLSCSPISGHRSVSWYQQTPGQGLQFLFEYFSETQRNKGNFPGRFSGRQFSNSRSEMNVSTLELGDSALYLCASSFIVGGGDNEQFFGPGTRLTVL.